This TCR beta chain originates from a study of cytomegalovirus exposure and HLA in healthy donors (dated by TCRdb to 2017 to 2019). Study-level background: In an earlier analysis of roughly 500 of the donors, about 260 Gb of sequence data and 90 million to 120 million unique TCR beta sequences from 180 million or so T cells were reported. An early release that covered fewer than 750 HLA-typed donors contained about 290 gigabases of sequencing data and about 93 million unique TCR sequences. Of the 300 to 400 genotyped donors, 65% to 90% fell in the genetic ancestry cluster associated with self-reported Caucasian donors. The aim of the study was to test whether cataloging public T cell receptors could identify signatures of past pathogen exposure. The study profiled the T cell repertoires of fewer than 850 subjects by immunosequencing and related them to cytomegalovirus serostatus. In addition to the first cohort of approximately 650 subjects, a separate validation cohort of 100 to 150 different subjects was used. To predict cytomegalovirus infection status, the study combined high-throughput TCR immunosequencing, statistical association of individual TCRs with disease status, and machine learning. To study patterns of TCR occurrence, a later analysis re-analyzed previously published TCR beta repertoires from more than 550 donors and added high-resolution HLA genotyping. The later analysis used no new phenotypic data to find candidate immune exposures, relying instead on TCR beta sequences and their occurrence across donors. An earlier analysis of several hundred of the donors used high-throughput TCR beta sequencing to judge whether each TCR beta V gene segment behaved as functional or pseudogenic. Donor age, sex, ethnicity and CMV serostatus were collected together with the repertoire data. Genome-wide SNP genotypes for about three fifths of the roughly 670 donors were used in a later genetic analysis, which treated that subset as a discovery cohort. Every repertoire in the discovery cohort had been generated on one and the same sequencing platform. Class I and class II HLA loci were covered by the typing at four-digit resolution. Typing coverage differed by locus: A, B, C, DRB1 and DQB1 were typed in roughly 620-640 donors, DQA1 in about 560, DPA1 in some 570, and DPB1 in roughly 450. Several DR-DQ haplotypes were treated as single units for association and clustering because of strong linkage in the cohort. Among 350 to 400 genotyped donors of the cohort, an average of about 240,000 unique TCR beta nucleotide sequences were sequenced per donor, roughly 18% of them non-productive.

In its sample, this clone was seen once. Its antigen remains undetermined. No much larger clone exists at a distance of one base, and base qualities are not known. In total, approximately 690 healthy bone marrow donors made up the cohort. Cohort members were all nominally healthy when sampled, although unrecorded immune exposures were likely present. The donor was CMV seronegative and was included in the group of a few hundred seronegative cohort members. A peripheral blood sample was provided by each donor, and peripheral blood mononuclear cells were used for TCR beta sequencing. The Qiagen DNeasy Blood Extraction Kit was used to extract genomic DNA from the blood cell samples. The protocol used for the library was the immunoSEQ multiplex PCR assay. For the multiplex PCR, a mixture combining 60 forward primers for TCR Vbeta segments and 13 reverse primers for TCR Jbeta segments was used. The CDR3 region of rearranged TCR beta genes was amplified from genomic DNA by a multiplex PCR assay. Amplified TCR beta libraries were sequenced as 87-base-pair reads on the Illumina HiSeq System. In the authors' own workflow: A later analysis counted around 72 million unique TCR beta chains across the 700 or so repertoires, and roughly 10 million of these chains were shared by at least two donors. To remove PCR and sequencing errors, raw reads were error-corrected and collapsed into unique sequences using a nearest-neighbor algorithm that merged closely related sequences. V, D and J gene segments were assigned by aligning CDR3 sequences to IMGT reference sequences. For a sequence to be retained, a match of at least six nucleotides was required to both a V gene segment and a J gene segment. Rearrangements were called productive when the CDR3 lacked stop codons and stayed in frame with V and J; all others were non-productive. CDR3 was defined by IMGT convention, running from the second conserved V-encoded cysteine to the conserved J-encoded phenylalanine. The earlier analysis of more than 450 of the donors excluded sequences that lacked an unambiguous match to a single V gene segment. In an earlier analysis of almost 600 of the donors, a V segment was called functional when productive rearrangements were above 56.7%, and segregating when the standard deviation between donors exceeded 5%. A statistical classification framework was built for diagnosing cytomegalovirus status from the catalog of TCR beta chain sequences. In a later analysis, V and J genes were assigned by comparing TCR nucleotide sequences against IMGT/GENE-DB human TR gene sequences. Using the TCRdist pipeline, a later analysis assigned CDR3 sequences along with most-parsimonious VDJ recombination scenarios. A later analysis defined each TCR beta chain by its CDR3 amino acid sequence plus V-gene family, and excluded reads lacking a unique V-gene family. In a later analysis, several hundred highly shared, low-generation-probability nucleotide sequences were removed to address suspected cross-contamination and a sequencing artifact. In a later analysis, a clonal expansion index was calculated for each public chain from normalized within-repertoire ranks of inferred template counts. In a later analysis, generation probabilities were computed using a VDJ recombination model fitted to out-of-frame rearrangements, and the results were checked against IGoR. In a later analysis, hypergeometric tests were used to score TCR-TCR, TCR-HLA and TCR-CMV co-occurrence, with a repertoire-size bias correction applied to TCR pairs. To estimate false discovery rates, a later analysis permuted the HLA or CMV assignments 20 times. In a later analysis, co-occurring TCRs were grouped using DBSCAN, and TCRdist sequence similarity was added for clustering within HLA-allele-positive subsets. Repertoires with fewer than 30,000 or more than 120,000 public chains were left out of co-occurrence clustering, as were about five repertoires with anomalous nucleotide sharing. TCRdb took this table from immuneACCESS and kept in-frame rearrangements with V and J called. Such tables lack part of the clones; where checked against another copy, unresolved V genes explain under half of the gap, and the rest is unexplained. The V and J calls and clone size are taken from that table; D and trimming were inferred from the DNA. The sample data list approximately 130,000 clones, and about four fifths of these were observed just once. Over 3% of the sample goes to the ten largest clones.

Points the paper makes about the study in general: In vitro tests confirmed that a few of the cytomegalovirus-associated TCR beta chains recognize cytomegalovirus antigens. In an earlier analysis of more than 450 of the donors, most TCR beta V segments were observed in productive rearrangements about 87% or about 30% of the time, broadly matching IMGT annotations. A total of around 150 TCR beta chains were listed by the study as associated with cytomegalovirus. Because counts were too low, roughly 18 rarely observed V segments, including chromosome 9 orphons, were left out of the earlier analysis of several hundred of the donors. The only immune exposure information available for the cohort was CMV serostatus. A later genetic analysis associated a missense DCLRE1C variant with V-gene and J-gene trimming of TCR beta chains, and an independent cohort replicated the association. According to a later analysis, TCR association rates differed among HLA loci, with DRB1 alleles showing the most associated TCRs and HLA-C alleles showing the fewest. Strong co-occurrence of HLA alleles, especially DR and DQ, made assigning TCR associations to individual alleles difficult. According to the authors, the approach could potentially be generalized to other disease states and immunological phenotypes. A later analysis found that HLA-associated TCR beta chains were more clonally expanded and had lower generation probabilities than equally common non-associated chains. Correlated functional status among segregating V segments might be attributable to linkage disequilibrium, but an unknown experimental factor could not be ruled out. Compared with the roughly 710-donor mean, donors in an Asian-associated ancestry cluster had fewer N-insertions in productive TCRs, according to a later genetic analysis. The sequencing pipeline was judged likely to have produced a cluster of highly shared sequence variants as a technical artifact. According to a later analysis, parvovirus B19, influenza, CMV and Epstein-Barr virus appeared linked to several top co-occurrence clusters. The classifier was reported to diagnose cytomegalovirus status with high specificity and sensitivity in both the original and validation cohorts. Because HLA typing was missing for some donors at each locus, association tests included only the typed subset. The 87-base-pair reads could not distinguish some IMGT-functional V segments, including TRBV6-2 and TRBV6-3, so those segments were excluded. Specific HLA alleles were associated with roughly 16,000 TCR beta sequences at a false discovery rate of 0.05 in a later analysis. According to a later analysis, most CMV-associated TCR beta chains appeared to be HLA-restricted, and the HLA associations seemed to be driven largely by CMV exposure. A further reported finding was that TCR beta sequences accurately predicted the HLA-A and HLA-B alleles for most subjects in the first cohort. Roughly uniform sequencing depth across donors was assumed in presence/absence analyses, although this assumption may not hold. While some public TCRs were present in many individuals, most TCR sequences turned up only very rarely across donors. The cohort was sequenced for TCR beta chains only, and without alpha or paired-chain data the features that could be detected were limited.

At the junction V is shortened by 11 bases and J by 3 bases; bases outside the gene matches: 12. The germline V gene (reference sequence) supplies CDR1 MNHEY and CDR2 SMNVEV. Measured from the cysteine to the phenylalanine, the CDR3 is 14 residues long. Only the CDR3 portion is preserved as DNA: 42 bases, with reading frame beginning at the first base. This TCR was sampled from a woman between 35 and 50 years old in good health and CMV-seronegative. Sequencing was done on a sample of PBMCs. The chain is made from TRBV27 and TRBJ1-2; the junction holds 7 bases that match TRBD1. The CDR3 reads as follows: CAAAPLGGDYGYTF. The DNA reads TGTGCCGCGGCCCCCCTAGGGGGCGACTATGGCTACACCTTC.